This record concerns one T cell receptor (beta chain) sequence. The antigen is undetermined. TCRdb's copy holds only in-frame clones and misses some; the assay was immunoSEQ multiplex PCR. Seen here are under 100,000 clones, roughly four fifths observed once, and the top ten hold roughly 24%. V lost 2 bases to trimming and J lost 2 bases; unmatched junction nucleotides: 2. Germline CDR1 and CDR2: MNHNY and SVGAGI (reference sequence). CDR3 length: 14 amino acids. This sample was taken from a study of CD8 T cell repertoires and HIV-1 epitope variants. Study background: Each of Twenty-five Gag and Nef epitope peptides stimulated a separate culture. Controls were a CMV, EBV and flu peptide pool, Ebola AY9 negative control, and no-peptide well. An approximately eleven-day culture received IL-2, IL-7 and IL-15 on days 3 and 7.

General study findings and limits: Roughly 10 TCR beta clonotypes were antigen-specific, 5 to 7 apparently recognizing autologous or escape variants.

Sequences were obtained from uncultured baseline CD8+ T cells from peripheral blood mononuclear cells (PBMCs). This TCR was recovered from a male donor with HIV. The chain joins TRBV6-6 to TRBJ1-2; TRBD1 aligns across 7 bases. CDR3 sequence reads: CASSYPDRNYGYTF. The CDR3 bases are TGTGCCAGCAGTTACCCGGACAGGAACTATGGCTACACCTTC.